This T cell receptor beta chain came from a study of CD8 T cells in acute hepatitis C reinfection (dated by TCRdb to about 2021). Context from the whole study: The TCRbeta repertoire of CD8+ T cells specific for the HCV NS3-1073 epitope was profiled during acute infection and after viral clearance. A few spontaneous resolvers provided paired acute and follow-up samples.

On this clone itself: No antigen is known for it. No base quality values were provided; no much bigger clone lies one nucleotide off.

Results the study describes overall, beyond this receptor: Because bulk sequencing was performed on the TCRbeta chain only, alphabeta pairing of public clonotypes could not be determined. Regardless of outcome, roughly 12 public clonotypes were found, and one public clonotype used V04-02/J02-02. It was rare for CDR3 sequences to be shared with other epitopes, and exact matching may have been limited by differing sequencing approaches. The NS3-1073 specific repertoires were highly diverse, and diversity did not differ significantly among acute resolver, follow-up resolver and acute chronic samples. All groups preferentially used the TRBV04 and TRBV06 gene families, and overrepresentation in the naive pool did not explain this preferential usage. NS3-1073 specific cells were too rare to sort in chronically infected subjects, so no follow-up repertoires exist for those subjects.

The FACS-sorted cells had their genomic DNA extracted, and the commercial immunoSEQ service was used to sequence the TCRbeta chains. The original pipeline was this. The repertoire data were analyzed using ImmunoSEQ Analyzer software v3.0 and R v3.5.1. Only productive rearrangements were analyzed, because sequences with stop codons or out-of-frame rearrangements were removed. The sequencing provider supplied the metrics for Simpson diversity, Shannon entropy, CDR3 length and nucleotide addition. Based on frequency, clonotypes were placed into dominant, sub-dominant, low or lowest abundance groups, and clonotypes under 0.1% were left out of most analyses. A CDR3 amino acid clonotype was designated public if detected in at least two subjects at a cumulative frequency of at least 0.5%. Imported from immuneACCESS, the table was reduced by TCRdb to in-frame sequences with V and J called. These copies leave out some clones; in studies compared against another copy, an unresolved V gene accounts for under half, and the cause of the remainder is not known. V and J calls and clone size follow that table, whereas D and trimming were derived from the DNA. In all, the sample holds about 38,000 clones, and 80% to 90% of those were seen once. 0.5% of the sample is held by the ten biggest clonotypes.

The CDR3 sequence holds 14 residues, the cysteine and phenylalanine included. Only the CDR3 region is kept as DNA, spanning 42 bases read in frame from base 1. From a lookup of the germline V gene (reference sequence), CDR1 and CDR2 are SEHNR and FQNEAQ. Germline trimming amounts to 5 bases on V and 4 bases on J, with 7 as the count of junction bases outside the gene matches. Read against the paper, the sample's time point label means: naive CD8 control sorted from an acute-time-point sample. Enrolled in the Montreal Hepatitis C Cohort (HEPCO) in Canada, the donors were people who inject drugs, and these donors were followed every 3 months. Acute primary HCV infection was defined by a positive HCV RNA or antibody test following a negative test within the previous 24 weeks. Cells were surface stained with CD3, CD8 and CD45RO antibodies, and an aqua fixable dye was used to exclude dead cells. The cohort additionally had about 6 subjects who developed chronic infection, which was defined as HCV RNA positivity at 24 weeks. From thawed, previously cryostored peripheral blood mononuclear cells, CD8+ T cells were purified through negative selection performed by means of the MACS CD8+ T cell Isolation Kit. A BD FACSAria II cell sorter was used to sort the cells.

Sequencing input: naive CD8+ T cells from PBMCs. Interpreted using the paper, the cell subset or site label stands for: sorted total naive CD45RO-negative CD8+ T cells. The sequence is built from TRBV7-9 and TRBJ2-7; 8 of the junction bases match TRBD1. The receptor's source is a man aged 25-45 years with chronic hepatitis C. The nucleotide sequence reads TGTGCCAGCAGCCAAACAGGGGGTTCGTACGAGCAGTACTTC. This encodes CASSQTGGSYEQYF.